This TCR beta chain is drawn from a study of technical replicates of blood from a few donors. Assay: immunoSEQ multiplex PCR; the TCRdb copy retains only in-frame clones and omits some. This table holds about 100,000 clones, roughly 95% found once. This clonotype was obtained from a human donor in good health. Sequencing used T cells isolated from PBMCs.

The CDR3 DNA sequence: TGTGCCAGTTCACAGGGGGCAGGCACTGAAGCTTTCTTT. Translation: CASSQGAGTEAFF. The rearrangement links TRBV27 to TRBJ1-1; 9 bases fit TRBD1. The CDR3 has 13 amino acids. V was clipped by 9 bases and J by 4 bases; unmatched bases: 6. The germline V gene encodes CDR1 MNHEY and CDR2 SMNVEV (reference sequence).